The T cell receptor (beta chain) under discussion was sequenced for a study of cytomegalovirus exposure and HLA in healthy donors. Generated by immunoSEQ multiplex PCR, the TCRdb table keeps only in-frame clones and is missing some. The table has some 84,000 clones, about nine tenths seen once; the top ten hold about 2.2%. Notes on the study in general: Within the 120 or so validation repertoires, first-cohort TCR clusters tended to co-occur, according to a later analysis.

This clone was found once. Its antigen is not known. Germline assignment: CDR1 MGHRA and CDR2 YSYEKL. The V gene end was trimmed by 4 bases and the J gene end by 6 bases; junction bases not matched to a gene: 9. CDR3 length equals 17 residues. This sequence was found in a man aged 25-40 years in good health and CMV-seronegative. The chain recombines TRBV4-1 with TRBJ2-2; 12 bases are shared with TRBD2. Sequencing used PBMCs. The CDR3 here is CASSLFQASGRAGELFF. CDR3 nucleotide sequence: TGCGCCAGCAGCCTTTTCCAGGCTAGCGGGAGGGCCGGGGAGCTGTTTTTT.